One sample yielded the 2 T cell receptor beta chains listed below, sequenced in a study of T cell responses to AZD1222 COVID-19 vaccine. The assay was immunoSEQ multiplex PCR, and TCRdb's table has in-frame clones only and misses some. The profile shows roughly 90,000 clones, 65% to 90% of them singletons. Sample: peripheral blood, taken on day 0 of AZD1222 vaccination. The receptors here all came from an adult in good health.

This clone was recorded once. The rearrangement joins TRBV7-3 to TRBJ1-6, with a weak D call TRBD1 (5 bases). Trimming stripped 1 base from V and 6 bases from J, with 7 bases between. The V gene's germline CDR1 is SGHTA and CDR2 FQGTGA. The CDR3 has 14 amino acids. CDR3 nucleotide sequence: TGTGCCAGCAGCTTAAGGGGGAGTAATTCACCCCTCCACTTT. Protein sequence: CASSLRGSNSPLHF.

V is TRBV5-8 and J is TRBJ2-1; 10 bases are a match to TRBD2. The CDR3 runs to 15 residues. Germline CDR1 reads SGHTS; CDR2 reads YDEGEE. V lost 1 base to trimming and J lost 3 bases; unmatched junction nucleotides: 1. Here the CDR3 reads CASSLIAGGYNEQFF. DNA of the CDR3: TGTGCCAGCAGCTTGATAGCGGGGGGCTACAATGAGCAGTTCTTC.